Each of the 14 T cell receptor beta chains below was sequenced from the same sample in a study of T cell clonality in common variable immunodeficiency. Data came from immunoSEQ multiplex PCR; TCRdb stores just in-frame clones and leaves some out. Recorded here are under 35,000 clones, with no singletons, and the ten leading clones hold 3.8%. The sample comprised peripheral blood mononuclear cells. Source of these receptors: a person aged 18 to 75 in good health.

Details on this clone: Sequencing ends 3 residues short of the CDR3 end; the germline J gene provides the rest. This chain uses TRBV19 with TRBJ1-2, with D possibly matching TRBD1 (5 bases). Germline assignment: CDR1 LNHDA and CDR2 SQIVND (reference sequence). This CDR3 region has 16 residues. CDR3 bases read: TGTGCCAGTAGTATAGAGGGACTAGCGGTGCGGGGCGAC. As protein: CASSIEGLAVRGD. From start to end, the CDR3 is CASSIEGLAVRGDYTF.

There are many counts of this clone. With the read ending 3 residues before the CDR3 end, the germline J gene is used to fill in that end. This chain connects TRBV20-1 to TRBJ2-3, with 13 bases lining up with TRBD2. V gave up 3 bases and J gave up 2 bases; unmatched junction bases: 8. Germline V gene lookup returns CDR1 DFQATT and CDR2 SNEGSKA (reference sequence). This CDR3 region has 17 residues. The part of the CDR3 DNA that was read is TGCAGTGCTAGGAGACTAGCGGGGGGTTTCAACACAGATACG. Residues: CSARRLAGGFNTDT. The full CDR3 protein reads CSARRLAGGFNTDTQYF.

This clone was observed at least ten times. The read falls 3 residues short of the CDR3 end, and the missing part is taken from the germline J gene. V usage is TRBV20-1 and J usage is TRBJ2-5; 12 positions agree with TRBD1. CDR1 is DFQATT, CDR2 SNEGSKA, per germline (reference sequence). V lost 3 bases, J lost 5 bases, and 4 bases stayed unmatched. CDR3 length: 14 amino acids. CDR3 DNA (partial): TGCAGTGCTAGGGGACAGGGGGCCTGGGAGACC. Amino acids: CSARGQGAWET. The complete CDR3 reads CSARGQGAWETQYF.

This clone was seen ten or more times. The CDR3 end falls 3 residues outside the read, so it is completed with the germline J gene. This chain links TRBV5-1 with TRBJ2-2, with D possibly matching TRBD2 (6 bases). There are 15 residues in the CDR3. Germline values: CDR1 SGHRS, CDR2 YFSETQ. V lost 4 bases, J lost 3 bases, and 13 bases lay in between. CDR3 region: CASSGEAQDTGELFF. CDR3 bases read: TGCGCCAGCAGCGGGGAGGCACAGGACACCGGGGAG.

In this sample, this clone turned up many times. The read falls 3 residues short of the CDR3 end, and the missing part is taken from the germline J gene. V is TRBV19 and J is TRBJ2-7, with D unclear. Germline assignment: CDR1 LNHDA and CDR2 SQIVND (reference sequence). CDR3 length equals 14 residues. Trimming cost V 5 bases and J 4 bases, with 15 bases left between them. The covered CDR3 bases are TGTGCCAGTAGTGATGGTCCCGCGGCTTACGAG. Its protein is CASSDGPAAYE. The CDR3 in its entirety is CASSDGPAAYEQYF.

In this sample, this clone turned up many times. The missing CDR3 end, 3 residues past where the read stops, is filled in from the germline J gene. This chain connects TRBV6-1 to TRBJ2-4; possibly TRBD2 for D (6 bases). Between the trimmed V and J ends, which lost 0 bases and 3 bases, there was a span of 12 bases. The CDR3 is made up of 16 amino acids. Germline V lookup: CDR1 MNHNS, CDR2 SASEGT. The CDR3 region is CASSEAFLEGKNIQYF. The DNA read from the CDR3 is TGTGCCAGCAGTGAAGCTTTCCTGGAGGGCAAAAACATT.

The table lists this clone with many counts. CDR3 sequence reads: CASSGAGLDTQYF. Incomplete CDR3 DNA: TGTGCCAGCAGCGGGGCTGGCTTGGATACG. J is TRBJ2-3 and V is TRBV4-2; possible D gene TRBD1, 5 bases. The read is 3 residues too short to cover the CDR3 end, so that end is filled in from the germline J gene. Trimming stripped 5 bases from V and 6 bases from J, with 12 bases between. Germline CDR1 is LGHNA and CDR2 is YNFKEQ. CDR3 size: 13 residues.

This clone was seen at least ten times. The CDR3 here is CASSLQQGLGSPLHF. The part of the CDR3 DNA that was read is TGTGCCAGCAGCCTACAACAGGGGTTGGGTTCACCC. The chain has TRBV5-6 and TRBJ1-6; 7 bases agree with TRBD1. The read stops 3 residues short of the end of the CDR3; the missing end is completed from the germline J gene. The CDR3 extends over 15 amino acids. V lost 4 bases, J lost 9 bases, and 10 bases stayed unmatched. The germline V gene encodes CDR1 SGHDT and CDR2 YYEEEE.

This clone was observed many times. The CDR3 end lies 3 residues beyond the end of the read and is filled in from the germline J gene. V gene TRBV20-1 combines with J gene TRBJ2-1; maybe TRBD2 (6 bases). Germline V gene lookup returns CDR1 DFQATT and CDR2 SNEGSKA (reference sequence). The CDR3 is 14 amino acids. The V end lost 5 bases, the J end lost 4 bases, and 15 bases lay between the germline ends. The DNA read from the CDR3 is TGCAGTGCTCGTCGGGGGACGGATTACAATGAG. This translates into CSARRGTDYNE. In full, the CDR3 reads CSARRGTDYNEQFF.

The sample holds many counts of this clone. Read coverage stops 3 residues before the CDR3 terminus; the germline J gene supplies the remainder. The rearrangement joins TRBV30 to TRBJ1-3; 7 nucleotides match TRBD1. CDR3 length: 14 residues. CDR1 GTSNPN and CDR2 SVGIG come from the germline V gene (reference sequence). V lost 4 bases and J lost 4; bases outside the gene matches: 7. Partial CDR3 DNA: TGTGCCTGGATGATACAGGGGCCGGGAAACACC. Amino acids: CAWMIQGPGNT. The entire CDR3 reads CAWMIQGPGNTIYF.

This clone was found many times. The read ends 3 residues shy of where the CDR3 ends; the end is completed using the germline J gene. The chain combines TRBV20-1 with TRBJ2-3, with a weak D call TRBD1 (5 bases). Trimming took off 2 bases at V and 2 bases at J, with 14 bases between the two ends. Germline assignment: CDR1 DFQATT and CDR2 SNEGSKA (reference sequence). The CDR3 totals 15 residues. The covered CDR3 bases are TGCAGTGCTAGACCCCAGGACATGTACACAGATACG. Its translation is CSARPQDMYTDT. The complete CDR3 reads CSARPQDMYTDTQYF.

This clone is labeled medium-sized. Sequencing ends 3 residues short of the CDR3 end; the germline J gene provides the rest. This chain connects TRBV4-2 to TRBJ2-5; TRBD2 matches at 7 bases. V was clipped by 4 bases and J by 2 bases; unmatched bases: 22. Germline V gives CDR1 LGHNA, CDR2 YNFKEQ. The CDR3 has 20 amino acids. The part of the CDR3 DNA that was read is TGTGCCAGCAGCCCTACTAGCGTTCCACCAAGAATTAAAAGACAAGAGACC. It specifies CASSPTSVPPRIKRQET. The entire CDR3 is CASSPTSVPPRIKRQETQYF.

This clone was seen many times. The missing CDR3 end, 3 residues past where the read stops, is filled in from the germline J gene. The J gene is TRBJ2-2, the V gene TRBV2; 9 bases are a match to TRBD2. Per the germline V gene, CDR1 is SNHLY and CDR2 is FYNNEI. This CDR3 region has 17 residues. The J segment lost 0 bases and the V segment lost 8 bases, leaving 10 bases of the junction unmatched. CDR3 amino acids: CASAGWAGGTNTGELFF. CDR3 DNA (partial): TGTGCCAGCGCCGGCTGGGCGGGAGGGACGAACACCGGGGAG.

This clone was found many times. With the read ending 3 residues before the CDR3 end, the germline J gene is used to fill in that end. The chain recombines TRBV20-1 with TRBJ2-1, with 10 bases fitting TRBD2. Germline CDR1 DFQATT, CDR2 SNEGSKA (reference sequence). V was clipped by 6 bases and J by 1 base; unmatched bases: 3. The CDR3 spans 14 residues. The covered CDR3 bases are TGCAGTGCAATAGCGGGGGGTTCCTACAATGAG. Its protein is CSAIAGGSYNE. The whole CDR3 is CSAIAGGSYNEQFF.